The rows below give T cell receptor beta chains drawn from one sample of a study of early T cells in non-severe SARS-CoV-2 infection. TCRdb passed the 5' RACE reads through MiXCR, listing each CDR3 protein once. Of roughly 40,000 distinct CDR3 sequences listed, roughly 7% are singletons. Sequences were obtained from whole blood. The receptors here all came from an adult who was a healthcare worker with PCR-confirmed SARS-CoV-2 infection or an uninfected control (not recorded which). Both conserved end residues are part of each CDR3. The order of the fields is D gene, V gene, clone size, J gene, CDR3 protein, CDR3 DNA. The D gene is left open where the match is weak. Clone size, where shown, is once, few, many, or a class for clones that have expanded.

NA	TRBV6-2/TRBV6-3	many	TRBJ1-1	CATTDRQWDTEAFF	TGTGCCACAACGGACAGACAGTGGGACACTGAAGCTTTCTTT
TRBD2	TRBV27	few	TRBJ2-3	CASRRGGTDTQYF	TGTGCCAGCAGGCGGGGGGGCACAGATACGCAGTATTTT
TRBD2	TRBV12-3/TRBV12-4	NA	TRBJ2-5	CASSFGTSGGPDETQYF	TGTGCCAGCAGTTTCGGGACTAGCGGGGGTCCCGATGAGACCCAGTACTTC
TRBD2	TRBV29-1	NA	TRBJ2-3	CSETSGTDTQYF	TGCAGCGAGACTAGCGGTACAGATACGCAGTATTTT
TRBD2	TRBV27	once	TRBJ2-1	CASSPLGLAGGLNEQFF	TGTGCCAGCAGTCCTTTGGGACTAGCGGGGGGGCTAAATGAGCAGTTCTTC
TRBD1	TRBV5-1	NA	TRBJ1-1	CASSLWGQGNTEAFF	TGCGCCAGCAGCTTGTGGGGACAGGGAAACACTGAAGCTTTCTTT
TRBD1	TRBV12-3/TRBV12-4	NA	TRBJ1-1	CASSLGTVITEAFF	TGTGCCAGCAGTTTGGGGACAGTGATTACTGAAGCTTTCTTT
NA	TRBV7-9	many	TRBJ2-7	CASSLVGTGYEQYF	TGTGCCAGCAGCTTAGTGGGGACTGGATACGAGCAGTACTTC
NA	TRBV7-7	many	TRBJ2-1	CASSLVGDRDEQFF	TGTGCTAGCAGCTTAGTGGGGGACCGTGATGAGCAGTTCTTC
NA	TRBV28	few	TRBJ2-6	CASSLMGAGANVLTF	TGTGCCAGCAGTTTAATGGGTGCCGGGGCCAACGTCCTGACTTTC
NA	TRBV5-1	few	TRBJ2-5	CASSILNLGVGTQYF	TGCGCCAGCAGCATACTGAACCTGGGGGTTGGGACCCAGTACTTC
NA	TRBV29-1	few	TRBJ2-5	CSVRPGGRETQYF	TGCAGCGTTCGCCCCGGGGGACGAGAGACCCAGTACTTC
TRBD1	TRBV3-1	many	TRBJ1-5	CASSPGQGANQPQHF	TGTGCCAGCAGCCCGGGACAGGGGGCAAATCAGCCCCAGCATTTT
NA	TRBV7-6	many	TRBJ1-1	CASSLDTYGRNTEAFF	TGTGCCAGCAGCTTAGACACTTATGGAAGGAACACTGAAGCTTTCTTT
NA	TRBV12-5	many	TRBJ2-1	CASGSAQGNPYNEQFF	TGTGCTAGTGGTTCGGCCCAAGGGAACCCCTACAATGAGCAGTTCTTC
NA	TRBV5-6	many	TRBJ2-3	CASSLEDRDTQYF	TGTGCCAGCAGCTTGGAGGACAGAGATACGCAGTATTTT
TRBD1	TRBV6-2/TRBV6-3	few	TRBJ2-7	CASTRQGLIITYEQYF	TGTGCCAGCACCAGACAGGGGCTAATAATTACCTACGAGCAGTACTTC
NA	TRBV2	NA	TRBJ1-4	CASSPFSSWEKLFF	TGTGCCAGCAGTCCGTTCAGCTCTTGGGAAAAACTGTTTTTT
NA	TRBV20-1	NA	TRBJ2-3	CSARDRSRGADTQYF	TGCAGTGCTAGAGATCGAAGCAGGGGAGCGGATACGCAGTATTTT
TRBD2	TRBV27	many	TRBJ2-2	CASRGRSGGFDTGELFF	TGTGCCAGCAGGGGGAGAAGCGGGGGGTTCGACACCGGGGAGCTGTTTTTT